The 11 T cell receptor beta chains reported below all come from one sample, sequenced in a study of molecular identifiers for immune sequencing clone quantification. Each CDR3 protein gets one entry after TCRdb re-called the PCR reads with MiXCR. The sample has 550,000 to 750,000 distinct CDR3 sequences; just under 20% are singletons. The specimen sequenced was naive CD8+ T cells from blood, with Jurkat cell RNA spiked in. Noted subset: FACS-sorted CD8+CD4-CCR7+CD45RA+ naive T cells. The receptors originated from a human donor in good health. Some libraries in this study had Jurkat cell RNA spiked in.

Regarding this clonotype: This may be a read error: a much more frequent sequence differs by one nucleotide. J is TRBJ2-1 and V is TRBV19, with 12 nucleotides matching TRBD2. This CDR3 is 15 amino acids long. Per germline, CDR1 LNHDA and CDR2 SQIVND (reference sequence). The CDR3 sequence is CATTLAGGPYSEQFF. CDR3 coding DNA: TGTGCCACGACTCTAGCGGGAGGGCCGTACAGTGAGCAGTTCTTC.

This clonotype was observed many times. The chain recombines TRBV7-2 with TRBJ2-1; D uncertain. The V end lost 0 bases, the J end lost 2 bases, and 2 bases lay between the germline ends. Germline CDR1 is SGHTA and CDR2 is FQGNSA. The length of the CDR3 is 13 residues. CDR3 in amino acids: CASSLAPYNEQFF. The CDR3 DNA sequence: TGTGCCAGCAGCTTAGCCCCCTACAATGAGCAGTTCTTC.

This clonotype was detected ten times or more. The rearrangement joins TRBV7-9 to TRBJ1-5, with 7 bases lining up with TRBD1. The germline V gene has CDR1 SEHNR and CDR2 FQNEAQ (reference sequence). Trimming cost V 1 base and J 3 bases; bases outside gene matches: 6. The CDR3 runs to 16 residues. The CDR3 sequence: CASSLERQGLNQPQHF. CDR3 nucleotides: TGTGCCAGCAGCTTAGAGAGACAGGGCCTCAATCAGCCCCAGCATTTT. Together with reference TRBV7-9 and TRBJ1-5, the CDR3 gives the full variable domain: DTGVSQNPRHKITKRGQNVTFRCDPISEHNRLYWYRQTLGQGPEFLTYFQNEAQLEKSRLLSDRFSAERPKGSFSTLEIQRTEQGDSAMYLCASSLERQGLNQPQHFGDGTRLSIL.

The chain couples TRBV4-1 to TRBJ2-2; 7 bases fit TRBD2. Germline lookup yields CDR1 MGHRA and CDR2 YSYEKL. The CDR3 has 16 amino acids. With V trimmed by 1 base and J by 3 bases, 5 bases remained unmatched. The CDR3 DNA is TGCGCCAGCAGCCAAGTGGGGGGGTATGACACCGGGGAGCTGTTTTTT. This gives the protein CASSQVGGYDTGELFF.

Comment on this clonotype: This clone may be a read error of a much larger clone one base away. The CDR3 here is CASSQDLGVGGSYNEQFF. For the CDR3, the DNA is TGCGCCAGCAGCCAAGATCTAGGGGTCGGGGGCTCCTACAATGAGCAGTTCTTC. The chain is built from TRBV4-3 and TRBJ2-1; TRBD2 might be the D (6 bases). Germline-derived CDR1 and CDR2 are LGHNA and YSLEER. V lost 0 bases and J lost 0, with 15 bases in between. The CDR3 has 18 residues.

With regard to this clonotype: A single base separates this from a much larger clone, so it may be a read error. The V and J genes are TRBV19 and TRBJ2-7; a weak D match, TRBD1 (5 bases). V was trimmed by 5 bases and J by 6 bases, leaving 17 bases between them. The CDR3 is 14 residues long. Germline lookup yields CDR1 LNHDA and CDR2 SQIVND (reference sequence). The CDR3 reads CASSPSQGSGEQYF. CDR3 nucleotide sequence: TGTGCCAGTAGTCCCTCTCAGGGCTCTGGCGAGCAGTACTTC.

This sequence joins TRBV11-2 and TRBJ2-7; no reliable D call. V was cut by 0 bases and J by 6 bases, with 15 bases left in between. The CDR3 totals 15 residues. Per germline, CDR1 SGHAT and CDR2 FQNNGV. The CDR3 loop reads CASSLETESTGEQYF. The CDR3 DNA is TGTGCCAGCAGCTTAGAGACGGAATCCACGGGCGAGCAGTACTTC.

This clonotype was observed many times. The CDR3 region has the DNA TGCAGCGTTGAAGAGGAGGTGGGGGGATTCGGGTACGAGCAGTACTTC. This gives the protein CSVEEEVGGFGYEQYF. The rearrangement links TRBV29-1 to TRBJ2-7; TRBD2 is a possible D gene (6 bases). CDR1 and CDR2 from the germline V gene are SQVTM and ANQGSEA. The V gene lost 0 bases and the J gene lost 4 bases, with 19 bases spanning the gap. The CDR3 sequence is 16 residues long.

This clonotype was counted ten times or more. This chain uses TRBV7-2 with TRBJ1-4; 10 bases are shared with TRBD1. Per the germline V gene, CDR1 is SGHTA and CDR2 is FQGNSA. This CDR3 comprises 18 residues. V shed 3 bases and J 2 bases; nucleotides not matched to a gene: 9. The chain's CDR3 is CASSLDGTGVYTNEKLFF. The CDR3 DNA follows: TGTGCCAGCAGCTTGGACGGGACAGGGGTCTATACTAATGAAAAACTGTTTTTT.

This clonotype was seen at least ten times. This chain joins TRBV2 and TRBJ2-7; the match to TRBD2 covers 11 bases. Trimming removed 6 bases from V and 6 bases from J; junction bases left unmatched: 10. Germline V CDR1 and CDR2: SNHLY, FYNNEI. The CDR3 sequence is 15 residues long. CDR3 in DNA: TGTGCCAGCAGCGAAAATAGCGGGAGGGCAGGCGAGCAGTACTTC. Protein product: CASSENSGRAGEQYF. The full variable domain, with the rest looked up from reference TRBV2 and TRBJ2-7, is EPEVTQTPSHQVTQMGQEVILRCVPISNHLYFYWYRQILGQKVEFLVSFYNNEISEKSEIFDDQFSVERPDGSNFTLKIRSTKLEDSAMYFCASSENSGRAGEQYFGPGTRLTVT.

The gene calls are TRBV27 and TRBJ2-7; the D gene could be TRBD1 or TRBD2 (5 bases each). The CDR3 extends over 14 amino acids. The ends were cut back, 0 bases at V and 7 bases at J, with 13 bases in the middle. Germline V gene lookup returns CDR1 MNHEY and CDR2 SMNVEV (reference sequence). CDR3 coding DNA: TGTGCCAGCAGTTTATCGGGACCGCGTGGGGAGCAGTACTTC. Translating it yields CASSLSGPRGEQYF.